This TCR beta chain appears in the sequencing data of a study of T cells in localized non-small cell lung cancer. Points from the study as a whole: Of the tissues analyzed, uninvolved adjacent lung showed maximal T cell clonality, greater than tumor. One tumor region alone was sequenced, and heterogeneity therefore remains possible. There were a median 57 of the top 100 tumor clones appearing in adjacent lung. With higher T cell density in blood came longer overall survival.

With respect to this clone: Its target is unknown.

There are 15 residues in the CDR3. Germline V lookup: CDR1 SGHNT, CDR2 YYREEE (reference sequence). Losses at the gene ends were 4 bases for V and 0 bases for J; bases not matched to a gene: 5. Assay: immunoSEQ multiplex PCR; the TCRdb copy retains only in-frame clones and omits some. Here the sample spans 130,000 or so clones, 80% to 90% being singletons. The TCR comes from a female donor aged 60 or older with stage I lung adenocarcinoma. The chain recombines TRBV5-4 with TRBJ1-2; 8 bases are shared with TRBD1. This material consisted of peripheral blood, taken before any cancer treatment. The CDR3 DNA reads TGTGCCAGCAGCGTGGGACAGGCAGCTAACTATGGCTACACCTTC. Its translation is CASSVGQAANYGYTF.